This T cell receptor (beta chain) comes out of a study of T cells in Graves' hyperthyroidism and ophthalmopathy. Across the study: The initial diagnosis was the point when peripheral blood was collected, ahead of any treatment.

This clonotype appeared many times. The source material, RNA transcripts, was used to amplify TCR beta CDR3 regions. HTBI primers were used for first-round RT-PCR of the TCR CDR3. Via MiXCR, TCRdb re-called the multiplex PCR reads, giving one row per CDR3 protein. The table has a few hundred thousand distinct CDR3 sequences, less than 15% seen once. The CDR3 has 15 residues. Germline loops: CDR1 MNHEY, CDR2 SMNVEV (reference sequence). Trimming removed 0 bases at V and 6 bases at J, with 9 bases between. Across 18 months, stable Graves' hyperthyroidism was marked by no progression to ophthalmopathy. The sample was blood. This TCR was sampled from a woman aged 18 to 35 with Graves' hyperthyroidism. The genes are TRBV27 and TRBJ1-6; D call uncertain. The CDR3 bases are TGTGCCAGCAGTTTATCACCCTGGGCTAATTCACCCCTCCACTTT. It translates to CASSLSPWANSPLHF.